The 19 T cell receptor beta chains below were found in one sample sequenced in a study of T cell clones after liver transplantation. The method was immunoSEQ multiplex PCR; TCRdb's version includes in-frame clones alone and lacks a portion of them. Seen here are under 85,000 clones, over 70% observed once, and the top ten hold 0.65% to 0.85%. Sample: CD4+ T cells from blood, taken 12 months after liver transplant. All receptors derive from a human patient who received a liver transplant. Some T cells could come from the graft donor.

J is TRBJ2-5 and V is TRBV27; 9 bases fit TRBD2. CDR3 length equals 15 residues. Germline values: CDR1 MNHEY, CDR2 SMNVEV (reference sequence). V lost 5 bases, J lost 5 bases, and 9 bases stayed unmatched. CDR3 in DNA: TGTGCCAGCAGTCCCCGACTAGCGGCAGGGGAGACCCAGTACTTC. It encodes CASSPRLAAGETQYF.

This clone was detected a few times. The chain combines TRBV20-1 with TRBJ2-7; D ambiguous. Germline V lookup: CDR1 DFQATT, CDR2 SNEGSKA (reference sequence). This CDR3 comprises 11 residues. The ends were cut back, 3 bases at V and 3 bases at J, with 6 bases in the middle. The CDR3: CSARLYYEQYF. Here the CDR3 DNA reads TGCAGTGCTAGGCTCTACTACGAGCAGTACTTC.

The J gene is TRBJ2-5, the V gene TRBV27; D possibly corresponds to TRBD1 (6 bases). Germline V gives CDR1 MNHEY, CDR2 SMNVEV (reference sequence). V was pared by 6 bases and J by 2 bases, with 10 bases between. This CDR3 is built from 13 residues. The CDR3, as DNA: TGTGCCAGCAGCACCGGACAGCAAGAGACCCAGTACTTC. Translated, it gives CASSTGQQETQYF.

The V gene is TRBV27, the J gene TRBJ2-5; D is undetermined. V lost 1 base and J lost 5, with 8 bases in between. The germline CDR1 and CDR2 sequences are MNHEY and SMNVEV (reference sequence). The CDR3 totals 13 residues. The CDR3 spells CASSLLFLETQYF. The CDR3 coding sequence is TGTGCCAGCAGTTTATTGTTTCTGGAGACCCAGTACTTC.

The chain is built from TRBV7-2 and TRBJ1-4; possible D gene TRBD1, 6 bases. Per germline, CDR1 SGHTA and CDR2 FQGNSA. The CDR3 has 14 residues. Deletions cut 1 base from V and 3 bases from J, with 6 bases between. This CDR3 reads CASSLDRANEKLFF. The CDR3 DNA follows: TGTGCCAGCAGCTTAGACAGGGCTAATGAAAAACTGTTTTTT.

J is TRBJ2-3 and V is TRBV2; possibly TRBD1 or TRBD2 for D (5 bases each). The V end lost 8 bases, the J end lost 4 bases, and 16 bases lay between the germline ends. The CDR3 extends over 14 amino acids. Germline CDR1 reads SNHLY; CDR2 reads FYNNEI. The CDR3 region is CASGPDGTSDTQYF. As DNA, the CDR3 is TGTGCCAGCGGCCCGGACGGGACCTCAGATACGCAGTATTTT.

The chain couples TRBV6-4 to TRBJ2-3, with TRBD2 matching over 10 bases. After removal of 10 bases from V and 4 bases from J, the junction contained 8 bases not matched to a gene. The CDR3 runs to 14 residues. Germline CDR1 MRHNA, CDR2 SNTAGT. The CDR3 region has the DNA TGTGCCACCTCTCCTAGCGGGAGCTCAGATACGCAGTATTTT. Translating it yields CATSPSGSSDTQYF.

The chain carries TRBV6-5 and TRBJ2-7, with D possibly being TRBD1 (5 bases). The CDR3 is 13 amino acids. Trimming cost V 10 bases and J 0 bases, with 13 bases left between them. Germline V gene sequence: CDR1 MNHEY, CDR2 SVGAGI. The DNA of the CDR3 is TGTGCCACCCGGACACCAAGCTCCTACGAGCAGTACTTC. Protein: CATRTPSSYEQYF.

The genes are TRBV6-6 and TRBJ2-7, with D tentatively TRBD1 (6 bases). The V gene's germline CDR1 is MNHNY and CDR2 SVGAGI (reference sequence). With 5 bases removed from V and 3 bases from J, the gap between germline ends came to 17 bases. The CDR3 is 15 residues long. The CDR3 reads CASSPPSGHHYEQYF. The CDR3 DNA sequence: TGTGCCAGCAGTCCCCCCTCGGGACACCACTACGAGCAGTACTTC.

The sample holds one count of this clone. This chain uses TRBV10-2 with TRBJ2-3; D assignment may be TRBD1 or TRBD2 (5 bases each). CDR3 length equals 13 residues. The ends were cut back, 7 bases at V and 1 base at J, with 9 bases in the middle. Per the germline V gene, CDR1 is WSHSY and CDR2 is SAAADI. The CDR3 loop is CASTRDGTDTQYF. The CDR3 DNA reads TGCGCCAGCACTCGGGACGGCACAGATACGCAGTATTTT.

Here the CDR3 reads CASSLERGGGTDTQYF. The DNA of the CDR3 is TGCGCCAGCAGCTTGGAACGGGGCGGGGGCACAGATACGCAGTATTTT. The chain carries TRBV5-1 and TRBJ2-3; D is possibly TRBD2 (6 bases). Looked up from germline, CDR1 is SGHRS and CDR2 is YFSETQ. This CDR3 comprises 16 residues. The V end was cut by 0 bases, the J end by 1 base, with 12 bases between.

The rearrangement uses TRBV6-1 and TRBJ1-1; D uncertain. V lost 1 base and J 4 bases, leaving 7 bases between the germline ends. Germline V lookup: CDR1 MNHNS, CDR2 SASEGT. This CDR3 has 13 amino acids. CDR3 amino acids: CASSEEGFTEAFF. In DNA form, the CDR3 reads TGTGCCAGCAGTGAAGAAGGGTTCACTGAAGCTTTCTTT.

The rearrangement links TRBV30 to TRBJ2-7; TRBD2 agrees at 8 bases. J gave up 6 bases and V 8 bases, and 15 bases lay outside the gene matches. CDR1 is GTSNPN and CDR2 is SVGIG in the germline V gene (reference sequence). This CDR3 is built from 14 residues. The CDR3 sequence: CAGTTGTRAVEQYF. The CDR3 DNA follows: TGTGCCGGGACCACCGGGACTAGGGCAGTCGAGCAGTACTTC.

V and J are TRBV29-1 and TRBJ2-3; 8 bases are shared with TRBD1. Looked up from germline, CDR1 is SQVTM and CDR2 is ANQGSEA. The trim removed 7 bases at V and 7 bases at J, leaving 7 bases unmatched. CDR3 size: 12 residues. CDR3 DNA sequence: TGCAGCGGGGCCCAGGGGGCTAATACGCAGTATTTT. Its translation: CSGAQGANTQYF.

In its sample, this clone was seen once. The rearrangement links TRBV10-2 to TRBJ1-1; 7 bases are a match to TRBD1. This CDR3 is 14 amino acids long. V was pared by 3 bases and J by 6 bases, with 7 bases of the junction left unmatched. Germline values: CDR1 WSHSY, CDR2 SAAADI. The CDR3 loop reads CASSEGQVGAEAFF. As DNA, the CDR3 is TGCGCCAGCAGTGAAGGACAGGTGGGCGCTGAAGCTTTCTTT.

The chain recombines TRBV5-4 with TRBJ2-7, with TRBD1 matching over 9 bases. CDR3 length: 16 amino acids. The junction had 6 bases not matched to a gene; V was cut back by 0 bases and J by 2 bases. Germline V gene sequence: CDR1 SGHNT, CDR2 YYREEE (reference sequence). For the CDR3, the DNA is TGTGCCAGCAGCTTGGGTGCCGGGACAGGGACCTACGAGCAGTACTTC. Translation gives CASSLGAGTGTYEQYF.

This clone showed up just a few times. The chain combines TRBV29-1 with TRBJ2-1; 10 bases line up with TRBD2. CDR3 size: 14 residues. V gave up 3 bases and J gave up 9 bases; unmatched junction bases: 8. From germline, CDR1 is SQVTM and CDR2 ANQGSEA. This chain's CDR3 is CSVERLAGESEQFF. As DNA, the CDR3 is TGCAGCGTTGAGAGGCTAGCGGGAGAGAGTGAGCAGTTCTTC.

The chain has TRBV5-6 and TRBJ2-5; possible D gene TRBD1, 7 bases. The CDR3 totals 15 residues. The V end lost 4 bases, the J end lost 7 bases, and 20 bases lay between the germline ends. From germline, CDR1 is SGHDT and CDR2 YYEEEE. CDR3 nucleotides: TGTGCCAGCAGCGCCGGGACACGGCAGGGGGGGACCCAGTACTTC. Translating gives CASSAGTRQGGTQYF.

There are a few counts of this clone. V usage is TRBV28 and J usage is TRBJ1-2; D gene uncertain. V was cut by 4 bases and J by 8 bases, with 26 bases left in between. This CDR3 has 17 residues. Germline CDR1 and CDR2: MDHEN and SYDVKM. CDR3 sequence reads: CASSSRKGNLYTPGYTF. In DNA, the CDR3 is TGTGCCAGCAGTTCTCGTAAGGGTAATCTGTATACACCCGGCTACACCTTC.